This TCR beta chain derives from a study of cytomegalovirus exposure and HLA in healthy donors. Study background: An early data release held about 85 million unique TCRs from HLA-typed donors. Overall study findings and caveats: A missense variant in DCLRE1C was later tied to TCR beta V- and J-gene trimming. Being indistinguishable, some V segments were excluded, TRBV6-2 and TRBV6-3 among them.

Vbeta (60) and Jbeta (13) primers were used in the PCR. The assay was immunoSEQ multiplex PCR, and TCRdb's table has in-frame clones only and misses some. This table has about 110,000 clones, approximately 79% appearing once. Germline-derived CDR1 and CDR2 are SGHTA and FQGNSA. V was clipped by 0 bases and J by 2 bases; unmatched bases: 2. The CDR3 extends over 16 amino acids. The donors, nominally healthy at sampling, likely had unrecorded immune exposures. In the case of this clone: Its antigen remains unidentified.

The chain has TRBV7-2 and TRBJ2-1, with 9 bases identical to TRBD2. The TCR comes from a young man in good health and CMV-seropositive. The sequencing input was PBMCs. The CDR3 DNA sequence: TGTGCCAGCAGCTTAGCGGGCGGGGGGGCCTACAATGAGCAGTTCTTC. Amino acid sequence: CASSLAGGGAYNEQFF.